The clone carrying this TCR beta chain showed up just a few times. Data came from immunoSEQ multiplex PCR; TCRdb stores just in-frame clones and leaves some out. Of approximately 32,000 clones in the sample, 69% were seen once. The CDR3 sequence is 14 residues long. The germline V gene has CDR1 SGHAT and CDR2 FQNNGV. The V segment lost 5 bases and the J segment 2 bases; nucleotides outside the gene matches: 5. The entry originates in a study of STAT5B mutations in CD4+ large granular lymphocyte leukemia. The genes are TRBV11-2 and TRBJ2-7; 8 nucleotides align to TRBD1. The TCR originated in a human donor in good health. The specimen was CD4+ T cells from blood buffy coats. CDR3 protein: CASSTPTGAYEQYF. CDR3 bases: TGTGCCAGCAGCACCCCGACAGGGGCCTACGAGCAGTACTTC.